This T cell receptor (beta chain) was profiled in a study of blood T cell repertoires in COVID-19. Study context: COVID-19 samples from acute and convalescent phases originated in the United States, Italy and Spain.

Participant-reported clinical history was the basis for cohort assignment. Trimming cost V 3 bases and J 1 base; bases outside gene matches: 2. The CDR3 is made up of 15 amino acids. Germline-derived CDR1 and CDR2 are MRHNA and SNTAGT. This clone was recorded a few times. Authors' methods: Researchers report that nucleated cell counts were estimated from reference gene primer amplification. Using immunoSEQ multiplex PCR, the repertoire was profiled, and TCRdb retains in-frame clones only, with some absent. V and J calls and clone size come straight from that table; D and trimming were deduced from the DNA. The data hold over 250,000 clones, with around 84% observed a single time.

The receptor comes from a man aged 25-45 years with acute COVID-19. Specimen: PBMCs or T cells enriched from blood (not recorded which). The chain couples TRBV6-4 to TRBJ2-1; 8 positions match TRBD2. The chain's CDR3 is CASSDSGESYNEQFF. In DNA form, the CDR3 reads TGTGCCAGCAGTGATAGCGGGGAATCCTACAATGAGCAGTTCTTC.